This T cell receptor (beta chain) was observed in a study of cytomegalovirus exposure and HLA in healthy donors. The primer mix had 60 Vbeta and 13 Jbeta primers. Here immunoSEQ multiplex PCR was the method, and the copy in TCRdb shows in-frame clones only, minus some. The data hold around 100,000 clones, with 70% to 80% observed a single time. The clonotype comes from a woman in her late teens or twenties in good health and CMV-seropositive. The specimen sequenced was PBMCs.

The CDR3 DNA is TGTGCCAGCAGTTACCCCGGACTGCGAGTAGAGAATGAGCAGTTCTTC. This encodes CASSYPGLRVENEQFF. V gene TRBV6-6 combines with J gene TRBJ2-1, with D perhaps TRBD2 (5 bases). V gave up 2 bases and J gave up 7 bases, with 18 bases separating them. The germline gives CDR1 MNHNY, CDR2 SVGAGI (reference sequence). This CDR3 contains 16 residues.